These 27 T cell receptor beta chains came from one sample sequenced in a study of cytomegalovirus exposure and HLA in healthy donors. 60 Vbeta and 13 Jbeta primers were used in PCR. Sequencing used immunoSEQ multiplex PCR; TCRdb keeps in-frame clones, though not all of them. This table holds some 150,000 clones, 75% to 85% found once. The sample was PBMCs. The origin of the receptors is a woman aged 50 to 60 in good health and CMV-seronegative.

The V gene is TRBV28, the J gene TRBJ2-1, with 13 bases that match TRBD2. CDR3 length: 15 residues. Germline V gives CDR1 MDHEN, CDR2 SYDVKM. V was clipped by 5 bases and J by 5 bases; unmatched bases: 3. The CDR3 DNA sequence: TGTGCCAGCAGTCTCGGACTAGCGGGAGACAATGAGCAGTTCTTC. Translated, it gives CASSLGLAGDNEQFF. Together with reference TRBV28 and TRBJ2-1, the CDR3 gives the full variable domain: DVKVTQSSRYLVKRTGEKVFLECVQDMDHENMFWYRQDPGLGLRLIYFSYDVKMKEKGDIPEGYSVSREKKERFSLILESASTNQTSMYLCASSLGLAGDNEQFFGPGTRLTVL.

The chain uses TRBV6-6 and TRBJ2-3; maybe TRBD1 (5 bases). CDR3 size: 14 residues. Per the germline V gene, CDR1 is MNHNY and CDR2 is SVGAGI (reference sequence). With 2 bases removed from V and 8 bases from J, the gap between germline ends came to 14 bases. As DNA, the CDR3 is TGTGCCAGCAGTTACGGCCAGGGTGGGGTTACGCAGTATTTT. Translation gives CASSYGQGGVTQYF.

This CDR3 is CSARLLTEAFF. The CDR3, as DNA: TGCAGTGCTAGATTACTCACTGAAGCTTTCTTT. V is TRBV20-1 and J is TRBJ1-1; D uncertain. The CDR3 loop spans 11 amino acids. Trimming removed 2 bases at V and 4 bases at J, with 5 bases between. From germline, CDR1 is DFQATT and CDR2 SNEGSKA (reference sequence).

CDR3 in DNA: TGTGCCAGTAGTAAGGGACTTCGGCAGCTCAATGAGCAGTTCTTC. Its translation: CASSKGLRQLNEQFF. The chain is built from TRBV19 and TRBJ2-1, with D maybe TRBD2 (6 bases). This CDR3 has 15 amino acids. V shed 4 bases and J shed 6 bases, with 16 bases lying between them. Germline V gene lookup returns CDR1 LNHDA and CDR2 SQIVND (reference sequence).

There are a few counts of this clone. The V gene is TRBV9, the J gene TRBJ2-5; weak D call: TRBD2 (5 bases). The germline gives CDR1 SGDLS, CDR2 YYNGEE. With 0 bases removed from V and 1 base from J, the gap between germline ends came to 7 bases. The CDR3 has 14 residues. In DNA form, the CDR3 reads TGTGCCAGCAGCGTAGGGACTGCCCAAGAGACCCAGTACTTC. Translation gives CASSVGTAQETQYF.

V and J are TRBV4-2 and TRBJ1-1, with 10 bases identical to TRBD1. This CDR3 region has 15 residues. Trimming cost V 2 bases and J 5 bases; bases outside gene matches: 5. Germline CDR1 and CDR2: LGHNA and YNFKEQ. As DNA, the CDR3 is TGTGCCAGCAGCCAACCCGGGACAGGGGCAACTGAAGCTTTCTTT. It codes for CASSQPGTGATEAFF.

The V call is TRBV9, the J call TRBJ1-3; the D is unclear. Trimming left V 0 bases short and J 0 bases short, with 16 bases between. The CDR3 runs to 18 residues. The germline CDR1 and CDR2 sequences are SGDLS and YYNGEE. This CDR3 reads CASSVDLGSDLSGNTIYF. The CDR3 DNA reads as TGTGCCAGCAGCGTAGATCTGGGGAGCGATCTCTCTGGAAACACCATATATTTT.

The V call is TRBV6-5, the J call TRBJ2-7; 7 nucleotides agree with TRBD2. V lost 6 bases to trimming and J lost 1 base; unmatched junction nucleotides: 9. The CDR3 is 15 residues long. Per germline, CDR1 MNHEY and CDR2 SVGAGI. The CDR3 sequence is CASRPRAGVSYEQYF. The CDR3 nucleotides read TGTGCCAGCAGGCCCCGGGCGGGGGTGTCCTACGAGCAGTACTTC.

The rearrangement joins TRBV19 to TRBJ1-6; the D gene is possibly TRBD1 (6 bases). The germline V gene encodes CDR1 LNHDA and CDR2 SQIVND (reference sequence). V gave up 7 bases and J gave up 12 bases, with 16 bases separating them. The CDR3 consists of 13 residues. This CDR3 reads CASKAGWGLPLHF. CDR3 nucleotides: TGTGCCAGTAAGGCAGGCTGGGGGCTACCCCTCCACTTT.

This clone has just a few counts. J is TRBJ1-1 and V is TRBV7-9; TRBD1 is a possible D gene (6 bases). This CDR3 contains 14 residues. Trimming removed 5 bases at V and 7 bases at J, with 17 bases between. Germline V gene data show CDR1 as SEHNR and CDR2 as FQNEAQ (reference sequence). In DNA form, the CDR3 reads TGTGCCAGCAGCAACTACAGGGATTTAGGTGAAGCTTTCTTT. Translated: CASSNYRDLGEAFF.

The chain links TRBV6-6 to TRBJ2-7; D is undetermined. Trimming removed 0 bases at V and 5 bases at J, with 5 bases between. The CDR3 length is 12 residues. CDR1 and CDR2 from the germline V gene are MNHNY and SVGAGI (reference sequence). The CDR3: CASSYSNNEQYF. The CDR3 DNA follows: TGTGCCAGCAGTTACTCTAACAACGAGCAGTACTTC.

J is TRBJ1-1 and V is TRBV27; D gene ambiguous. Per the germline V gene, CDR1 is MNHEY and CDR2 is SMNVEV (reference sequence). Trimming removed 8 bases at V and 4 bases at J, with 14 bases between. The CDR3 has 13 residues. The CDR3 DNA is TGTGCCAGCTCAACGTCGAAGAGCACTGAAGCTTTCTTT. It specifies CASSTSKSTEAFF.

The CDR3 reads CASSFTTPGTDYVISNTGELFF. The CDR3 DNA reads as TGCGCCAGCAGCTTTACCACCCCGGGGACAGATTACGTTATATCGAACACCGGGGAGCTGTTTTTT. V and J are TRBV5-1 and TRBJ2-2; 7 bases are a match to TRBD1. The CDR3 runs to 22 residues. With V trimmed by 2 bases and J by 0 bases, 22 bases remained unmatched. The germline gives CDR1 SGHRS, CDR2 YFSETQ.

This clone is a singleton in its sample. Mismatch with germline at one junction end may stem from a read error. This rearrangement joins TRBV7-9 to TRBJ2-5; D is perhaps TRBD2 (5 bases). The CDR3 covers 12 residues. Germline V lookup: CDR1 SEHNR, CDR2 FQNEAQ (reference sequence). The CDR3 loop is CSSSFGPEAQYF. The CDR3 coding sequence is TGTTCCAGCAGCTTTGGGCCGGAGGCCCAGTACTTC. Combining the CDR3 with reference TRBV7-9 and TRBJ2-5 gives the whole variable domain DTGVSQNPRHKITKRGQNVTFRCDPISEHNRLYWYRQTLGQGPEFLTYFQNEAQLEKSRLLSDRFSAERPKGSFSTLEIQRTEQGDSAMYLCSSSFGPEAQYFGPGTRLLVL.

This clone was counted a single time. At one of its ends the junction is not consistent with the germline gene, which may arise from a read error. This rearrangement joins TRBV2 to TRBJ1-2; 10 bases line up with TRBD1. The CDR3 runs 13 residues. Per the germline V gene, CDR1 is SNHLY and CDR2 is FYNNEI. CDR3 protein: CASSEGQGVPYTF. CDR3 nucleotides: TGTGCCAGCAGCGAAGGACAGGGGGTACCCTACACCTTC.

This chain connects TRBV5-4 to TRBJ2-3; a weak D match, TRBD2 (5 bases). The ends were cut back, 1 base at V and 6 bases at J, with 9 bases in the middle. Germline values: CDR1 SGHNT, CDR2 YYREEE (reference sequence). This CDR3 is built from 13 residues. Written as DNA, the CDR3 is TGTGCCAGCAGCTTGAGTTGGAGGGATACGCAGTATTTT. The encoded protein is CASSLSWRDTQYF.

This chain uses TRBV5-6 with TRBJ1-2; unclear D gene. There are 14 residues in the CDR3. CDR1 and CDR2 from the germline V gene are SGHDT and YYEEEE. V shed 0 bases and J shed 3 bases, with 9 bases lying between them. CDR3 bases: TGTGCCAGCAGCTTGGGGCAGGTACACTATGGCTACACCTTC. It encodes CASSLGQVHYGYTF.

The V call is TRBV9, the J call TRBJ2-7, with a possible D match to TRBD1 (5 bases). CDR1 and CDR2 from the germline V gene are SGDLS and YYNGEE. This CDR3 comprises 13 residues. V gave up 4 bases and J gave up 6 bases, with 14 bases separating them. This CDR3 is CASSQQGQGEQYF. The CDR3 bases are TGTGCCAGCAGCCAGCAAGGGCAGGGCGAGCAGTACTTC.

The DNA for the CDR3 is TGCGCCAGCAGGGAACTAGCGGGAGATCACGGGGAGCTGTTTTTT. Protein product: CASRELAGDHGELFF. The chain couples TRBV5-1 to TRBJ2-2; TRBD2 matches 11 bases. The CDR3 contains 15 residues. Looked up from germline, CDR1 is SGHRS and CDR2 is YFSETQ. The V gene end was trimmed by 5 bases and the J gene end by 7 bases; junction bases not matched to a gene: 7.

J is TRBJ2-7 and V is TRBV6-6; a weak D match, TRBD2 (5 bases). Trimming pared 6 bases from V and 4 bases from J, leaving 19 bases between. CDR1 and CDR2 from the germline V gene are MNHNY and SVGAGI (reference sequence). The CDR3 length is 15 residues. The CDR3, as DNA: TGTGCCAGCAGCCCGAACATCGAGGGTTCGTACGAGCAGTACTTC. This sequence encodes CASSPNIEGSYEQYF.

The chain links TRBV25-1 to TRBJ1-4, with D perhaps TRBD1 (5 bases). V was shortened by 8 bases and J by 7 bases, with 14 bases between the two germline ends. Germline V CDR1 and CDR2: MGHDK, SYGVNS. The CDR3 is 13 amino acids. CDR3 sequence reads: CASSMGGGEKLFF. The CDR3 DNA reads TGTGCCAGCTCCATGGGGGGGGGTGAAAAACTGTTTTTT.

The CDR3 here is CASSLSTDTGELFF. CDR3 in DNA: TGTGCCAGCAGCTTAAGTACGGACACCGGGGAGCTGTTTTTT. The chain has TRBV7-9 and TRBJ2-2; D gene unclear. The V gene lost 2 bases and the J gene lost 3 bases, with 7 bases spanning the gap. The CDR3 has 14 residues. Germline loops: CDR1 SEHNR, CDR2 FQNEAQ (reference sequence).

The chain links TRBV7-9 to TRBJ2-7; 8 positions match TRBD2. The V and J ends lost 5 bases and 7 bases, in that order; junction bases with no gene match: 19. The CDR3 length is 17 residues. Germline CDR1 is SEHNR and CDR2 is FQNEAQ (reference sequence). The DNA for the CDR3 is TGTGCCAGCAGCCCACAAATCAGGCGCGGGGGGCCTGGTGAGCAGTACTTC. As protein: CASSPQIRRGGPGEQYF. Looking up the rest from reference TRBV7-9 and TRBJ2-7 gives the full variable domain: DTGVSQNPRHKITKRGQNVTFRCDPISEHNRLYWYRQTLGQGPEFLTYFQNEAQLEKSRLLSDRFSAERPKGSFSTLEIQRTEQGDSAMYLCASSPQIRRGGPGEQYFGPGTRLTVT.

The gene calls are TRBV7-2 and TRBJ2-7; D might be TRBD1 (5 bases). This CDR3 has 12 amino acids. V lost 1 base and J 6 bases, leaving 7 bases between the germline ends. Germline loops: CDR1 SGHTA, CDR2 FQGNSA. Here the CDR3 reads CASSLEGREQYF. The CDR3 DNA is TGTGCCAGCAGCTTAGAGGGGCGCGAGCAGTACTTC.

The genes are TRBV12-5 and TRBJ2-7, with 7 bases matching TRBD1. J was trimmed by 3 bases and V by 1 base; bases with no gene match: 6. CDR1 LGHNT and CDR2 FRNRAP come from the germline V gene. The CDR3 covers 15 residues. As DNA, the CDR3 is TGTGCTAGTGGTTTGGCCTTGGGACAGATCTACGAGCAGTACTTC. Translated: CASGLALGQIYEQYF.

The chain recombines TRBV6-1 with TRBJ1-2; a weak D match, TRBD1 (6 bases). CDR1 and CDR2 (germline): MNHNS, SASEGT. This CDR3 spans 13 amino acids. Between the trimmed V and J ends, which lost 3 bases and 7 bases, there was a span of 12 bases. The DNA for the CDR3 is TGTGCCAGCAGTGAGGGGGGGCGCGGTGGCTACACCTTC. This translates into CASSEGGRGGYTF.

There are a few counts of this clone. Here the CDR3 DNA reads TGTGCCAGCAGCTTAGCGCTGGGCAGGGTGGAGGAGACCCAGTACTTC. It encodes CASSLALGRVEETQYF. The chain employs TRBV7-6 and TRBJ2-5, with D perhaps TRBD1 (5 bases). The CDR3 spans 16 residues. V lost 0 bases and J 5 bases, leaving 16 bases between the germline ends. CDR1 SGHVS and CDR2 FNYEAQ come from the germline V gene.